The following is a T cell receptor (beta chain) sequence with its context. The specificity of this receptor is unknown. No base quality values were provided; no much bigger clone lies one nucleotide off. The 39 donors, aged about 6 to 95 years, were systemically healthy Caucasian individuals from Russia. Each donor gave roughly 9 milliliters of peripheral blood, drawn into EDTA-treated Vacutainer tubes. Ficoll-Paque density-gradient centrifugation was used to isolate PBMCs, with at least 6.5 million obtained per sample. Trizol reagent was used to extract total RNA from PBMCs, with at least 5 micrograms per sample. Naive CD45RAhigh/CD27high T cell percentages were measured by flow cytometry on a PBMC aliquot from every donor. Libraries were constructed by 5' RACE. The instrument given in TCRdb is Illumina HiSeq 2500. The second PCR ran for roughly 7 to 11 cycles and used a J-beta primer mix along with a sample-barcoded 5' primer. A unique molecular identifier was introduced onto each TCR beta cDNA molecule by a template-switch 5' adaptor carrying 12 random nucleotides. Each sample yielded at least 2.5 million CDR3-containing paired-end reads. The Mint cDNA synthesis kit, primed by a TRBC-specific oligonucleotide, was used to synthesize first-strand cDNA from all RNA. After uracil-DNA glycosylase treatment, a first 18-cycle PCR used universal primers M1SS and BC2_uni_R on all cDNA. The authors' analysis ran thus. For normalization, 1 million high-quality reads, each with a distinct molecular identifier, were randomly selected from each sample. Instead of being binned into consensus sequences, reads that shared molecular identifiers were thrown out. MiTCR, set to a Q25 quality threshold and the strictest error-elimination algorithm, was used for CDR3 identification, clonotype clustering and error correction. Lower-bound total TCR beta diversity was estimated with a nonparametric unseen species model using Euler transformation. TCRdb itself trimmed the public reads at Q25 with fastp, ran MiXCR and retained productive beta chains. Each entry merges the rows of one CDR3 protein and shows their most common DNA and genes. The V and J calls follow TCRdb's processing rather than the paper's. In all, the sample holds about 380,000 distinct CDR3 sequences, and about half of those were seen once. Over 40% of the sample rests with the top ten.

This record belongs to a study of blood T cells in healthy people across ages (dated by TCRdb to about 2015). With regard to the full study: In model experiments, roughly one uniquely barcoded TCR beta cDNA molecule per two T cells was captured by template switching. Using deep sequencing normalized with unique cDNA molecular identifiers, the study measured how TCR beta repertoire diversity changes with age. Donors were grouped into four age groups: young (average roughly 15 years), middle-aged (roughly 40), aged (about 59) and long-lived (around 80). To avoid experimental bias, donors of different ages were spread randomly across the sequencing lanes. Two additional independent replicas of 1 million unique cDNA reads from the same blood draw were analyzed for two donors (one aged 18 to 30 and one aged 80 or older).

The CDR3 contains 18 residues, cysteine and phenylalanine counted. Of all the DNA, just the CDR3 is kept, 54 bases in frame from base 1. V ends up 3 bases short and J 2 bases short, with an unmatched junction base count of 8. The germline V gene encodes CDR1 LGHDT and CDR2 YNNKEL (reference sequence). Study-wide findings and limitations: Compared with the aged group, the long-lived group had more naive CD4+ T cells, fewer expanded clones and increased TCR diversity, suggesting age selection. Observed TCR beta diversity per million T cells fell roughly linearly with age, and a significant reduction was already apparent by age around 40. Estimates of total diversity based on one million sequenced T cells were regarded as lower bounds and as underestimates. Observed TCR beta diversity correlated strongly with the percentage of naive T cells measured by flow cytometry. Since profiling was done on bulk unsorted PBMCs, naive and antigen-experienced compartments could not be conclusively compared. Because donor CMV infection status was unknown, age-related changes in expanded clonotypes were potentially confounded.

Sequencing input: blood. The sequence is built from TRBV3-1 and TRBJ2-6; 9 middle bases align to TRBD2. This TCR came from a man aged 60 to 69 in good health. In nucleotides, the sequence is TGTGCCAGCAGCCAGGCCGGGACTAGCAGGGCTGGGGCCAACGTCCTGACTTTC. Its protein product is CASSQAGTSRAGANVLTF.